The rows below give T cell receptor beta chains drawn from one sample of a study of preoperative IRX-2 immunotherapy in early breast cancer. Sequencing was performed with immunoSEQ multiplex PCR; in TCRdb, only in-frame clones are kept and a portion is missing. The sample shows fewer than 40,000 clones, about 95% of them seen only once. Sampling was performed from a patient treated with IRX-2 immunotherapy. The receptor source for this set is a human donor with breast cancer. Both conserved end residues are part of each CDR3. Fields, in order: V gene, D gene, clone size, J gene, CDR3 DNA, CDR3 protein. The D gene is left open where the match is weak. Size is omitted from some rows. Given values are once, few, many or a class for expanded clones.

TRBV28	NA	NA	TRBJ1-4	TGTGCCAGCAGTCCTCTTAATGAAAAACTGTTTTTT	CASSPLNEKLFF
TRBV5-1	NA	few	TRBJ2-3	TGCGCCAGCAGCTTAGACAGGGAGGGTACGCAGTATTTT	CASSLDREGTQYF
TRBV19	NA	NA	TRBJ2-7	TGTGCCAGTCCCTACCTCTACGAGCAGTACTTC	CASPYLYEQYF
TRBV5-1	TRBD2	once	TRBJ2-7	TGCGCCAGCAGCTCCTCCCCACTAGCGGGAGGAACCTACGAGCAGTACTTC	CASSSSPLAGGTYEQYF
TRBV4-1	TRBD2	NA	TRBJ2-1	TGCGCCAGCAGCCAAGGTCAAGCGGGAGGGTTGGGGTCCTACAATGAGCAGTTCTTC	CASSQGQAGGLGSYNEQFF
TRBV30	TRBD1	NA	TRBJ1-4	TGTGCCTGTTGGGACAGGGGGGGAAATGAAAAACTGTTTTTT	CACWDRGGNEKLFF
TRBV6-1	TRBD1	NA	TRBJ1-5	TGTGCCAGCAGTGCCCCGGGACAGGGGGCAGGTAGTCAGCCCCAGCATTTT	CASSAPGQGAGSQPQHF
TRBV7-2	NA	NA	TRBJ2-2	TGTGCCAGCAGCTTAGAGGTTAACACCGGGGAGCTGTTTTTT	CASSLEVNTGELFF
TRBV7-8	TRBD2	NA	TRBJ2-7	TGTGCCAGCAGCTTGCTGACCGGACTAGCTTCCGAGCAGTACTTC	CASSLLTGLASEQYF
TRBV5-1	TRBD1	NA	TRBJ2-5	TGCGCCAGCAGCTTTATACAGGGGGCGTACCAAGAGACCCAGTACTTC	CASSFIQGAYQETQYF
TRBV11-2	TRBD1	NA	TRBJ1-2	TGTGCCAGCAGCTTAGACAGGGGGGATGGCTACACCTTC	CASSLDRGDGYTF
TRBV6-8	NA	NA	TRBJ1-1	TGTGCCAGCAGTCCGACAGAGACTATGAACACTGAAGCTTTCTTT	CASSPTETMNTEAFF
TRBV15	NA	NA	TRBJ2-7	TGTGCCACCAGCAGGGAACAGGGATACGAGCAGTACTTC	CATSREQGYEQYF
TRBV7-3	TRBD2	NA	TRBJ2-1	TGTGCCAGCAGCGTACTAGCGGGGACGACGCGGGAGCAGTTCTTC	CASSVLAGTTREQFF
TRBV15	NA	NA	TRBJ1-2	TGTGCCACCAGCAGAGTTGGGGAGGGCTACACCTTC	CATSRVGEGYTF
TRBV6-6	NA	NA	TRBJ2-5	TGTGCCAGCAGTTACTCGAAACGGAGGTATCAAGAGACCCAGTACTTC	CASSYSKRRYQETQYF
TRBV29-1	NA	once	TRBJ1-2	TGCAGCGCCCTGACGGGGGAATATGGCTACACCTTC	CSALTGEYGYTF
TRBV28	TRBD1	few	TRBJ1-2	TGTGCCAGCAGCCTAGGGGGCAGGGGGCTTGGCTACACCTTC	CASSLGGRGLGYTF
TRBV9	TRBD2	NA	TRBJ2-7	TGTGCCAGCAGCGCAGGACTAGCGGGGAACGACTTACCCTACGAGCAGTACTTC	CASSAGLAGNDLPYEQYF
TRBV7-2	NA	NA	TRBJ2-1	TGTGCCAGCAGCCTTAGCGGAGGGAGTCGTCGGAATGAGCAGTTCTTC	CASSLSGGSRRNEQFF
TRBV5-1	TRBD2	NA	TRBJ2-3	TGCGCCAGCAGCTTGGCCGAGGCCGCTAGCGGGCTAAGGTCCGATACGCAGTATTTT	CASSLAEAASGLRSDTQYF
TRBV9	TRBD2	NA	TRBJ2-1	TGTGCCAGCAGCGTTCGGGGGAGGGGTGTTTCCTACAATGAGCAGTTCTTC	CASSVRGRGVSYNEQFF
TRBV5-1	TRBD1	once	TRBJ1-2	TGCGCCAGCAGCATGGCCGGGACAGCTAACTATGGCTACACCTTC	CASSMAGTANYGYTF
TRBV6-5	NA	NA	TRBJ1-2	TGTGCCAGCAGCCACGCGCCCCTGGATGGCTACACCTTC	CASSHAPLDGYTF
TRBV5-4	NA	NA	TRBJ2-1	TGTGCCAGCAGCTTAGGTATGACCACCTACAATGAGCAGTTCTTC	CASSLGMTTYNEQFF
TRBV9	TRBD2	NA	TRBJ2-1	TGTGCCAGCAGCCCCCAGGGACTAGCGGGAGATGAGCAGTTCTTC	CASSPQGLAGDEQFF
TRBV4-3	NA	NA	TRBJ2-4	TGCGCCAGCAGCCAAGATCGAAGCCACCCTGCCAAAAACATTCAGTACTTC	CASSQDRSHPAKNIQYF
TRBV6-5	NA	NA	TRBJ1-2	TGTGCCAGCAAGCGGACTAAAGACGGGTATGGCTACACCTTC	CASKRTKDGYGYTF
TRBV29-1	NA	NA	TRBJ2-2	TGCAGCGTTGGGGGAACCGGGGAGCTGTTTTTT	CSVGGTGELFF
TRBV4-1	NA	NA	TRBJ2-7	TGCGCCAGCAGCCAAGATACGGGGAGCTCCTACGAGCAGTACTTC	CASSQDTGSSYEQYF
TRBV29-1	NA	NA	TRBJ2-1	TGCAGCGGACGGGTGGGGAATGAGCAGTTCTTC	CSGRVGNEQFF
TRBV9	NA	NA	TRBJ2-7	TGTGCCAGCAACCCTGGTGGGGCCTCCTACGAGCAGTACTTC	CASNPGGASYEQYF
TRBV28	NA	NA	TRBJ1-2	TGTGCCAGCAGTCCGGGGCAGCCCTATGGCTACACCTTC	CASSPGQPYGYTF